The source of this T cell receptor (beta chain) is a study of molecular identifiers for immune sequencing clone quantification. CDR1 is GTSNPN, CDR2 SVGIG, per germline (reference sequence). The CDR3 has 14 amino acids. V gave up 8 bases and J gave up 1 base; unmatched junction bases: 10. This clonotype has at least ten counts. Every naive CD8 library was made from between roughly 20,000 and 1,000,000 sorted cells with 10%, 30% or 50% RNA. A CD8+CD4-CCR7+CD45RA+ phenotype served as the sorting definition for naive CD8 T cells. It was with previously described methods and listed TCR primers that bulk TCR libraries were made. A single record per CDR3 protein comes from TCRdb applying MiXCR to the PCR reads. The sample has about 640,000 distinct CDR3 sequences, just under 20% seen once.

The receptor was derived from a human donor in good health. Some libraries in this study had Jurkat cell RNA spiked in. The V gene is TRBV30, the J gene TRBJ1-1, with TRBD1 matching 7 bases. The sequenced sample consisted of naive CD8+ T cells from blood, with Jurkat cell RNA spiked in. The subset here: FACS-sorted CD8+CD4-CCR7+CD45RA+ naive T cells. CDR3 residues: CAGSLWTGNTEAFF. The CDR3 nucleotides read TGTGCCGGTTCTCTTTGGACAGGGAACACTGAAGCTTTCTTT.